Below, 27 T cell receptor beta chains from the same sample are listed, as sequenced in a study of cytomegalovirus exposure and HLA in healthy donors. The PCR made use of 60 Vbeta and 13 Jbeta primers. Some clones are missing from TCRdb's copy, which holds only in-frame ones; the method was immunoSEQ multiplex PCR. In the table there are some 150,000 clones, around four fifths of which are singletons. The sample consisted of PBMCs. The source of these receptors is a woman aged 45-59 years in good health and CMV-seronegative.

V and J are TRBV9 and TRBJ2-7; D is possibly TRBD2 (5 bases). V lost 2 bases to trimming and J lost 3 bases, with 9 bases between them. Germline-derived CDR1 and CDR2 are SGDLS and YYNGEE. CDR3 length: 13 residues. The CDR3 is CASSVSGSYEQYF. Here the CDR3 DNA reads TGTGCCAGCAGCGTCTCTGGGAGCTACGAGCAGTACTTC. Based on the CDR3 plus reference TRBV9 and TRBJ2-7, the full variable domain is DSGVTQTPKHLITATGQRVTLRCSPRSGDLSVYWYQQSLDQGLQFLIQYYNGEERAKGNILERFSAQQFPDLHSELNLSSLELGDSALYFCASSVSGSYEQYFGPGTRLTVT.

The chain employs TRBV28 and TRBJ2-1; the match to TRBD1 covers 9 bases. The CDR3 sequence is 15 residues long. With 5 bases clipped from V and 6 bases from J, the junction kept 8 bases outside the gene matches. Germline CDR1 reads MDHEN; CDR2 reads SYDVKM. CDR3 DNA: TGTGCCAGCAGTCCCCGGGACAGGGTACTCAATGAGCAGTTCTTC. Translated, it gives CASSPRDRVLNEQFF.

The chain recombines TRBV7-2 with TRBJ2-3, with D possibly TRBD2 on 6 matching bases. The V end lost 0 bases, the J end lost 2 bases, and 9 bases lay between the germline ends. The CDR3 length is 15 residues. From germline, CDR1 is SGHTA and CDR2 FQGNSA. The CDR3 reads CASSLASGYTDTQYF. CDR3 sequence (DNA): TGTGCCAGCAGCTTAGCTAGCGGCTACACAGATACGCAGTATTTT.

This clone was seen more than once but under ten times. The rearrangement joins TRBV19 to TRBJ1-1; unclear D gene. CDR3 length equals 14 residues. The V gene's germline CDR1 is LNHDA and CDR2 SQIVND (reference sequence). Deletions cut 3 bases from V and 0 bases from J, with 8 bases between. The CDR3 DNA reads TGTGCCAGTAGTATCCCCAGTATGAACACTGAAGCTTTCTTT. It yields the protein CASSIPSMNTEAFF.

This clone was observed a handful of times. The chain has TRBV5-1 and TRBJ2-7; the match to TRBD2 covers 9 bases. V lost 5 bases to trimming and J lost 1 base; unmatched junction nucleotides: 7. From germline, CDR1 is SGHRS and CDR2 YFSETQ. The CDR3 sequence is 15 residues long. CDR3 sequence (DNA): TGCGCCAGCAGGAGAGAAGCGGGAGGATCCTACGAGCAGTACTTC. Residues: CASRREAGGSYEQYF.

The chain combines TRBV7-9 with TRBJ1-4; D may be TRBD1 (5 bases). Trimming left V 3 bases short and J 7 bases short, with 18 bases between. CDR3 length equals 16 residues. The germline CDR1 and CDR2 sequences are SEHNR and FQNEAQ (reference sequence). CDR3 amino acids: CASSLDTGSFGEKLFF. The CDR3, as DNA: TGTGCCAGCAGCTTGGACACAGGTTCCTTCGGTGAAAAACTGTTTTTT.

The chain is built from TRBV2 and TRBJ2-5; TRBD2 agrees at 14 bases. Germline V CDR1 and CDR2: SNHLY, FYNNEI. This CDR3 contains 20 residues. V dropped 9 bases and J dropped 1; count of bases not matched to a gene: 19. CDR3 in amino acids: CASWGEVGLAGAQSQETQYF. The DNA for the CDR3 is TGTGCCAGTTGGGGTGAGGTGGGACTAGCGGGGGCGCAGAGCCAAGAGACCCAGTACTTC.

This chain links TRBV18 with TRBJ2-7; 9 nucleotides line up with TRBD1. The junction had 1 base not matched to a gene; V was cut back by 4 bases and J by 3 bases. Germline values: CDR1 KGHSH, CDR2 LQKENI. CDR3 length: 13 residues. The CDR3 DNA reads TGTGCCAGCTCACAGGGACAGGGCTACGAGCAGTACTTC. As protein: CASSQGQGYEQYF.

The V gene is TRBV4-1, the J gene TRBJ2-5; 13 bases fit TRBD2. J gave up 5 bases and V 3 bases, and 9 bases lay outside the gene matches. The germline V gene has CDR1 MGHRA and CDR2 YSYEKL. The CDR3 sequence is 17 residues long. CDR3 DNA sequence: TGCGCCAGCAGCCAGGGACTAGCGGGACCCACGGGGGAGACCCAGTACTTC. Translation: CASSQGLAGPTGETQYF.

The J gene is TRBJ2-1, the V gene TRBV27; no reliable D call. CDR3 length: 11 amino acids. Trimming left V 6 bases short and J 4 bases short, with 4 bases between. Germline values: CDR1 MNHEY, CDR2 SMNVEV (reference sequence). The CDR3 DNA reads as TGTGCCAGCAGCCATTACAATGAGCAGTTCTTC. Amino acids: CASSHYNEQFF.

This rearrangement joins TRBV2 to TRBJ2-5, with TRBD1 matching over 10 bases. V lost 6 bases to trimming and J lost 5 bases; unmatched junction nucleotides: 6. Germline CDR1 and CDR2: SNHLY and FYNNEI. The CDR3 covers 14 residues. CDR3 protein: CASRDGTGVETQYF. The CDR3 DNA sequence: TGTGCCAGCAGAGACGGGACAGGGGTCGAGACCCAGTACTTC. The full variable domain, in which reference TRBV2 and TRBJ2-5 provide the parts outside the CDR3, is EPEVTQTPSHQVTQMGQEVILRCVPISNHLYFYWYRQILGQKVEFLVSFYNNEISEKSEIFDDQFSVERPDGSNFTLKIRSTKLEDSAMYFCASRDGTGVETQYFGPGTRLLVL.

The chain links TRBV19 to TRBJ2-1, with 8 bases aligning to TRBD2. In germline, CDR1 is LNHDA, CDR2 SQIVND (reference sequence). This CDR3 contains 13 residues. Trimming took 6 bases from V and 5 from J; bases not matched to a gene: 3. In nucleotides, the CDR3 is TGTGCCAGTAGGTTAGCGGGAAACAATGAGCAGTTCTTC. Translating it yields CASRLAGNNEQFF.

This chain uses TRBV6-6 with TRBJ1-1; D is possibly TRBD1 (5 bases). Per germline, CDR1 MNHNY and CDR2 SVGAGI (reference sequence). V was cut by 4 bases and J by 2 bases, with 11 bases left in between. CDR3 length: 14 amino acids. The CDR3 nucleotides are TGTGCCAGCAGTTCAGGGAACGGCAACACTGAAGCTTTCTTT. This encodes CASSSGNGNTEAFF.

This clone was seen more than once but under ten times. The rearrangement links TRBV2 to TRBJ1-3; no reliable D call. The CDR3 covers 12 residues. Germline V gene data show CDR1 as SNHLY and CDR2 as FYNNEI. Trimming removed 6 bases from V and 1 base from J, with 4 bases in between. In DNA, the CDR3 is TGTGCCAGCAGGGCTTCTGGAAACACCATATATTTT. It translates to CASRASGNTIYF.

This clone is a singleton in its sample. This chain joins TRBV28 and TRBJ2-3; 8 bases align to TRBD1. Trimming at V came to 6 bases and at J to 5 bases, leaving 4 bases not matched to a gene. The CDR3 runs to 13 residues. Germline V gives CDR1 MDHEN, CDR2 SYDVKM. In nucleotides, the CDR3 is TGTGCCAGCAGGCGGACAGGGAGAGATACGCAGTATTTT. It translates to CASRRTGRDTQYF.

V usage is TRBV11-3 and J usage is TRBJ1-1; the D is unclear. The V gene lost 3 bases and the J gene lost 0 bases, with 8 bases spanning the gap. Germline assignment: CDR1 SGHNT and CDR2 YENEEA. This CDR3 comprises 14 residues. The CDR3 region is CASSLEPMNTEAFF. For the CDR3, the DNA is TGTGCCAGCAGCTTGGAGCCTATGAACACTGAAGCTTTCTTT.

As to this clone: At the DNA level, this CDR3 is encoded by other sequences in the same sample as well. The J gene is TRBJ1-1, the V gene TRBV18, with D unresolved. V lost 3 bases, J lost 6 bases, and 8 bases lay in between. This CDR3 has 12 amino acids. The germline V gene has CDR1 KGHSH and CDR2 LQKENI. CDR3 protein: CASSPAGAEAFF. The CDR3 nucleotides read TGTGCCAGCTCACCGGCCGGGGCTGAAGCTTTCTTT.

The chain combines TRBV7-3 with TRBJ2-1; D gene unclear. CDR1 and CDR2 from the germline V gene are SGHTA and FQGTGA. This CDR3 has 13 amino acids. Trimming removed 5 bases from V and 9 bases from J, with 14 bases in between. CDR3 DNA: TGTGCCAGCAGCCTATTAGGAGATTCTGAGCAGTTCTTC. Its translation is CASSLLGDSEQFF.

On this clone itself: The junction and the germline gene differ at one end; a read error may be behind it. The genes are TRBV5-1 and TRBJ2-3; the D gene is possibly TRBD1 (5 bases). Germline CDR1 SGHRS, CDR2 YFSETQ. This CDR3 is 14 amino acids long. The CDR3 is CAGSLGRDTDTQYF. In nucleotides, the CDR3 is TGCGCCGGCAGCTTGGGCAGGGACACAGATACGCAGTATTTT.

The rearrangement joins TRBV11-3 to TRBJ2-3; TRBD1 matches at 9 bases. The CDR3 is 15 amino acids. Germline-derived CDR1 and CDR2 are SGHNT and YENEEA. Losses at the gene ends were 5 bases for V and 0 bases for J; bases not matched to a gene: 3. The CDR3 DNA is TGTGCCAGCAGCCAGACAGGGGGTAGCACAGATACGCAGTATTTT. Translated: CASSQTGGSTDTQYF.

V gene TRBV6-5 combines with J gene TRBJ1-1, with D maybe TRBD1 (6 bases). Trimming pared 3 bases from V and 4 bases from J, leaving 12 bases between. The CDR3 has 14 residues. The germline CDR1 and CDR2 sequences are MNHEY and SVGAGI. The CDR3 DNA follows: TGTGCCAGCAGTTATGAAGGGGGACGCACTGAAGCTTTCTTT. Translated, it gives CASSYEGGRTEAFF.

The chain carries TRBV19 and TRBJ1-2; 7 nucleotides align to TRBD1. The CDR3 length is 13 residues. Germline V gene data show CDR1 as LNHDA and CDR2 as SQIVND (reference sequence). Germline trimming cut 6 bases from V and 6 bases from J; bases unmatched to any gene: 7. The CDR3 DNA sequence: TGTGCCAGTAGCCCTAGGACAGGCCATGGCTACACCTTC. It yields the protein CASSPRTGHGYTF.

This clone was found once. The chain is built from TRBV6-4 and TRBJ2-2; 12 nucleotides align to TRBD1. The J segment lost 6 bases and the V segment lost 8 bases, leaving 10 bases of the junction unmatched. This CDR3 is built from 16 residues. Germline V gives CDR1 MRHNA, CDR2 SNTAGT. The CDR3 region is CASGKIGDRGPGELFF. The CDR3 DNA follows: TGTGCCAGCGGAAAAATTGGGGACAGGGGGCCCGGGGAGCTGTTTTTT.

This clone was recorded once. The chain links TRBV5-1 to TRBJ1-2; unclear D gene. The CDR3 loop spans 11 amino acids. The V and J ends lost 5 bases and 7 bases respectively, with 9 bases between them. CDR1 is SGHRS and CDR2 is YFSETQ in the germline V gene. The CDR3 here is CASRSLGGYTF. Written as DNA, the CDR3 is TGCGCCAGCAGGAGCCTTGGTGGCTACACCTTC.

This clone was recorded once. The chain employs TRBV5-1 and TRBJ2-7; D perhaps matches TRBD1 (8 bases). CDR1 is SGHRS, CDR2 YFSETQ, per germline. V was trimmed by 4 bases and J by 2 bases, leaving 28 bases between them. The CDR3 runs 19 residues. CDR3 sequence (DNA): TGCGCCAGCAGCCAGACGGGGGGCAGGGGGCGCGGAAAGACCTACGAGCAGTACTTC. This sequence encodes CASSQTGGRGRGKTYEQYF.

The chain has TRBV11-2 and TRBJ2-5; D ambiguous. V was cut by 1 base and J by 0 bases, with 6 bases left in between. Germline-derived CDR1 and CDR2 are SGHAT and FQNNGV. CDR3 size: 14 residues. Here the CDR3 reads CASSLGHHQETQYF. In DNA form, the CDR3 reads TGTGCCAGCAGCTTAGGACACCACCAAGAGACCCAGTACTTC.

The rearrangement joins TRBV27 to TRBJ2-1, with D perhaps matching TRBD1 (6 bases). Trimming stripped 6 bases from V and 9 bases from J, with 27 bases between. CDR3 length: 17 amino acids. In germline, CDR1 is MNHEY, CDR2 SMNVEV (reference sequence). The CDR3 DNA sequence: TGTGCCAGCAGCTCCCCCCGGACAGAGCAACTCACCGGTGAGCAGTTCTTC. Protein product: CASSSPRTEQLTGEQFF.